Listed here is a single T cell receptor (beta chain). The antigen remains unidentified. This entry is derived from a study of immune cell composition in non-small cell lung cancer. Study findings and constraints: Lung adenocarcinomas had lower top 10 clone scores and clonality than squamous tumours. Tumour-reactive clones were not shown to match dominant in vivo tumour clones.

V shed 4 bases and J 3 bases; nucleotides not matched to a gene: 8. This CDR3 is 15 amino acids long. Germline assignment: CDR1 SGHRS and CDR2 YFSETQ. The protocol was immunoSEQ multiplex PCR, while the TCRdb copy is restricted to in-frame clones and leaves out a portion. The sample yields around 2,500 clones, 75% to 80% seen once. Frozen unsorted single-cell suspensions supplied the genomic DNA. Sequenced material: lung tumor tissue. This sequence joins TRBV5-1 and TRBJ2-7, with 9 bases that match TRBD1. The sequence was collected from a human donor with non-small cell lung cancer. As DNA, the CDR3 is TGCGCCAGCAGCCTGACGACAGGGGGGATCTACGAGCAGTACTTC. It is translated as CASSLTTGGIYEQYF.